The sequence of this TCR beta chain was determined in a study of T cell changes during pregnancy in multiple sclerosis. The protocol was immunoSEQ multiplex PCR, while the TCRdb copy is restricted to in-frame clones and leaves out a portion. Of tens of thousands of clones in the sample, less than 95% were seen once. Germline CDR1 and CDR2: MNHNS and SASEGT. V was cut by 1 base and J by 2 bases, with 12 bases left in between. The CDR3 loop spans 15 amino acids. Sequencing was performed on peripheral blood, taken in the second trimester of pregnancy. V gene TRBV6-1 combines with J gene TRBJ2-7, with D possibly being TRBD2 (7 bases). This receptor was identified in a female donor with multiple sclerosis, enrolled in a pregnancy study. CDR3 nucleotide sequence: TGTGCCAGCAGTGAAGATGGGGGGGGGCCCTACGAGCAGTACTTC. It translates to CASSEDGGGPYEQYF.